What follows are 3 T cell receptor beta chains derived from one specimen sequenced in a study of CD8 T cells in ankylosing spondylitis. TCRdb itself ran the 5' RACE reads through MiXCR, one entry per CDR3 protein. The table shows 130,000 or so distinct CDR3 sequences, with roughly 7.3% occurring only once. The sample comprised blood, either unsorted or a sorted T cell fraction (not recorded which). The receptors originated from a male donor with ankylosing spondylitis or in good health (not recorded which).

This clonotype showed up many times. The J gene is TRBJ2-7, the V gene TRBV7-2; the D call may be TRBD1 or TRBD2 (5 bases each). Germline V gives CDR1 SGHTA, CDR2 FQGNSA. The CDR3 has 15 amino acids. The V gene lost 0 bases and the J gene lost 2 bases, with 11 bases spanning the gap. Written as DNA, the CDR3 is TGTGCCAGCAGCTTAGCAGGGACCCCGACCTACGAGCAGTACTTC. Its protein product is CASSLAGTPTYEQYF.

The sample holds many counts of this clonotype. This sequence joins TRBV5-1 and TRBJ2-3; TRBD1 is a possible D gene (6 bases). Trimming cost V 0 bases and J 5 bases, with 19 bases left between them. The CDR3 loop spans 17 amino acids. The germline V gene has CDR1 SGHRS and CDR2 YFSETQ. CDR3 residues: CASSLGVRGRPGDTQYF. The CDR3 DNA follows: TGCGCCAGCAGCTTGGGCGTCAGGGGACGTCCAGGAGATACGCAGTATTTT.

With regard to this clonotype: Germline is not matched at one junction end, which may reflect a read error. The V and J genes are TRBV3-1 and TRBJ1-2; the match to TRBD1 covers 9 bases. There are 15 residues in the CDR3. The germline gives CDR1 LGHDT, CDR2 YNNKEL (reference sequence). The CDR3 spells CASCQGSGQGHGYTF. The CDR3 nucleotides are TGTGCCAGCTGCCAAGGTTCGGGACAGGGCCATGGCTACACCTTC.